This T cell receptor beta chain was captured by sequencing in a study of blood T cell repertoires in COVID-19. The authors' processing: Amplification of reference gene primers was used by the study to estimate nucleated cell counts. Sequenced by immunoSEQ multiplex PCR; TCRdb stores in-frame clones only, minus some. D and trimming come from the DNA, and the V and J calls and clone size come from that table. The sample consists of about 210,000 clones, 80% to 90% of them appearing once. The V segment lost 2 bases and the J segment 7 bases; nucleotides outside the gene matches: 7. The CDR3 has 16 amino acids. Germline lookup yields CDR1 SNHLY and CDR2 FYNNEI.

This chain connects TRBV2 to TRBJ2-1; TRBD2 matches at 11 bases. The material sequenced was peripheral blood. This TCR was sampled from a man aged 50 to 59 with active or convalescent COVID-19. CDR3 bases: TGTGCCAGCAGTGAATGGGCTAGCGGGGGGACGAATGAGCAGTTCTTC. It is translated as CASSEWASGGTNEQFF.